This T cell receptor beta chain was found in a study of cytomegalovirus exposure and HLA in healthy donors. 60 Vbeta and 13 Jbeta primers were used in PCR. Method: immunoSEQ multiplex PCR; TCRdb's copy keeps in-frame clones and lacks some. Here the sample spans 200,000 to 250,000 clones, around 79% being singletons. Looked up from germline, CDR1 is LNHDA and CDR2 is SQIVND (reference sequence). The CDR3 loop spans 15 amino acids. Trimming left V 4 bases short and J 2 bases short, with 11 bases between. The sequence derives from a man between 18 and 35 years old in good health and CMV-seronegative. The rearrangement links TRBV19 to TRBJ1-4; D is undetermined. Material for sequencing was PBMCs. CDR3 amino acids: CASSSRWETNEKLFF. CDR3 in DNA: TGTGCCAGTAGTAGCCGCTGGGAGACTAATGAAAAACTGTTTTTT.